Sequencing of this T cell receptor beta chain was carried out in a study of PD-L1 blockade in urothelial cancer. Study summary: Blood underwent analysis 3 weeks (second dose) and 6 weeks after treatment began.

Study-level points and caveats: Patients with below-median pretreatment blood clonality survived longer.

Clones were sequenced by immunoSEQ multiplex PCR, and TCRdb holds only the in-frame ones, with some missing. The sample lists tens of thousands of clones; roughly 90% were seen once. The time point here: pretreatment peripheral blood. About this clone: Its target is not known.

The material was PBMCs, obtained around atezolizumab (anti-PD-L1) treatment. The receptor's source is a man in his 60s with urothelial cancer.

The CDR3 nucleotides read TGTGCCAGCAGTTTGGGCAGAGGGGAGACCCAGTACTTC. Translation: CASSLGRGETQYF. This rearrangement joins TRBV6-6 to TRBJ2-5, with D perhaps TRBD2 (5 bases). Germline values: CDR1 MNHNY, CDR2 SVGAGI (reference sequence). The CDR3 is 13 residues long. Trimming cost V 4 bases and J 5 bases, with 11 bases left between them.